This T cell receptor beta chain was obtained from a study of regulatory T cells in long-lasting Graves disease. The wider study: Newly diagnosed Graves' patients took antithyroid drugs under 3 months.

The CDR3 consists of 13 residues. Trimming removed 8 bases at V and 0 bases at J, with 8 bases between. Germline CDR1 GTSNPN, CDR2 SVGIG (reference sequence). Indicated time point: newly diagnosed GD, antithyroid drugs for less than 3 months. Following extraction of RNA from PBMCs, that RNA was used to make the TCR library. Doctors identified Graves' disease using the American Thyroid Association guidelines. Recruitment took place at an endocrinology department in Xi'an, China. The authors built TCR beta libraries using iRepertoire HTBI primers and Arm-PCR of CDR3 regions. TCRdb reprocessed the multiplex PCR reads with MiXCR, giving one entry per CDR3 protein. The table records about 350,000 distinct CDR3 sequences, 15% to 20% of them present only once. These records were also assigned to another study, of T cells in Graves' hyperthyroidism and ophthalmopathy.

The chain joins TRBV30 to TRBJ2-6; D possibly matches TRBD1 or TRBD2 (5 bases each). The specimen was peripheral blood mononuclear cells (PBMCs), collected at new diagnosis, from a patient treated with antithyroid drugs. This clonotype originated in a man between 40 and 49 years old with Graves disease. The CDR3 DNA is TGTGCCGGGGACCCCTCTGGGGCCAACGTCCTGACTTTC. Its protein is CAGDPSGANVLTF.